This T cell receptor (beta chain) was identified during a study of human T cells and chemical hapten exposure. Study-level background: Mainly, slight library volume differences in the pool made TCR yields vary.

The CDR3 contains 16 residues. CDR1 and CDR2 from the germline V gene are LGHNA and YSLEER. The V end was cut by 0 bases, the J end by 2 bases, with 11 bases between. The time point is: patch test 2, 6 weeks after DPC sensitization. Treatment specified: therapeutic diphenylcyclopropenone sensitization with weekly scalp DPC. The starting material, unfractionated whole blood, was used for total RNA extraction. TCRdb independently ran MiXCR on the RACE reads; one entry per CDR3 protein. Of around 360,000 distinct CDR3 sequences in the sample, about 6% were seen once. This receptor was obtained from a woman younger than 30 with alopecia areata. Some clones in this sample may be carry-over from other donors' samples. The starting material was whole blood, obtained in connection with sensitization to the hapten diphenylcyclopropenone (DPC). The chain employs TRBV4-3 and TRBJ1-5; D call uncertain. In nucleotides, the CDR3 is TGCGCCAGCAGCCAAGATCGAGGTGGCGGCAATCAGCCCCAGCATTTT. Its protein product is CASSQDRGGGNQPQHF.